This T cell receptor beta chain is drawn from a study of blood T cell repertoires in COVID-19. As for the study in general: The study drew acute and convalescent COVID-19 samples from the United States, Italy and Spain. From T cells, B-cell-depleted T cells, or PBMCs came the material, which was cDNA or gDNA.

The junction had 14 bases not matched to a gene; V was cut back by 3 bases and J by 5 bases. The CDR3 length is 18 residues. Per the germline V gene, CDR1 is ENHRY and CDR2 is SYGVKD. In the authors' workflow: For nucleated cells, counts were estimated from reference gene primer amplification. Generated by immunoSEQ multiplex PCR, the TCRdb table keeps only in-frame clones and is missing some. V and J calls and clone size come straight from that table; D and trimming were deduced from the DNA. The sample lists approximately 130,000 clones; roughly 86% were seen once. Sequenced sample: peripheral blood. The V call is TRBV10-3, the J call TRBJ1-4; 8 bases line up with TRBD1. This TCR came from a woman in her forties or fifties who had recovered from COVID-19. The CDR3 here is CAISDRDSPGQENEKLFF. CDR3 sequence (DNA): TGTGCCATCAGTGATCGAGACTCCCCGGGACAGGAAAATGAAAAACTGTTTTTT.